Below, 20 T cell receptor beta chains from the same sample are listed, as sequenced in a study of blood T cell repertoires in COVID-19. Profiled with immunoSEQ multiplex PCR; TCRdb holds only in-frame clones, not every one. The table has around 330,000 clones, roughly nine tenths seen once. Input material: PBMCs or T cells enriched from blood (not recorded which). Receptor source: a man aged 55 to 69 who had recovered from COVID-19.

The chain has TRBV29-1 and TRBJ1-3; no reliable D call. V gave up 3 bases and J gave up 0 bases, with 12 bases separating them. CDR3 length: 15 amino acids. CDR1 is SQVTM and CDR2 is ANQGSEA in the germline V gene. The CDR3 bases are TGCAGCGTTGATCGGAGAGCCTCCTCTGGAAACACCATATATTTT. Its translation: CSVDRRASSGNTIYF.

The chain joins TRBV9 to TRBJ1-6, with a tentative D call TRBD1 (5 bases). V gave up 3 bases and J gave up 7 bases, with 14 bases separating them. Germline values: CDR1 SGDLS, CDR2 YYNGEE. The CDR3 runs 15 residues. The CDR3, as DNA: TGTGCCAGCAGCGCCTACCCCCAGGGAAATTCACCCCTCCACTTT. Translated: CASSAYPQGNSPLHF.

The chain is built from TRBV6-5 and TRBJ1-2; D might be TRBD1 (5 bases). The CDR3 covers 16 residues. Germline CDR1 and CDR2: MNHEY and SVGAGI. The V end lost 4 bases, the J end lost 4 bases, and 19 bases lay between the germline ends. The CDR3 reads CASSFTLGGMAYGYTF. CDR3 in DNA: TGTGCCAGCAGTTTCACCCTGGGGGGTATGGCCTATGGCTACACCTTC.

This clone was seen repeatedly, ten times or more. The genes are TRBV13 and TRBJ2-1; 9 nucleotides align to TRBD1. V gave up 8 bases and J gave up 7 bases; unmatched junction bases: 9. Germline assignment: CDR1 PRHDT and CDR2 FYEKMQ (reference sequence). The CDR3 extends over 14 amino acids. The CDR3 region has the DNA TGTGCCAGCCGGCGGACAGGGGAGAAAAATGAGCAGTTCTTC. Translated, it gives CASRRTGEKNEQFF.

J is TRBJ1-2 and V is TRBV14, with a tentative D call TRBD1 (5 bases). Germline V gives CDR1 SGHDN, CDR2 FVKESK. Trimming took 4 bases from V and 7 from J, leaving 13 bases between them. This CDR3 spans 13 amino acids. The CDR3 DNA reads TGTGCCAGCAGCCCCAGACAGCAGGGTGGCTACACCTTC. It codes for CASSPRQQGGYTF.

The genes are TRBV4-2 and TRBJ2-5; D may be TRBD2 (6 bases). The CDR3 is 15 amino acids. The V gene lost 3 bases and the J gene lost 2 bases, with 13 bases spanning the gap. Germline values: CDR1 LGHNA, CDR2 YNFKEQ. The CDR3 protein is CASSHSTGEQETQYF. The CDR3 coding sequence is TGTGCCAGCAGCCATTCCACGGGGGAACAAGAGACCCAGTACTTC.

This clone showed up just a few times. This chain connects TRBV7-8 to TRBJ1-1, with D perhaps TRBD1 (5 bases). The germline V and J ends were trimmed by 5 bases and 3 bases, with 16 bases remaining between them. CDR3 length equals 15 residues. CDR1 and CDR2 from the germline V gene are SGHVS and FQNEAQ. Here the CDR3 reads CASSDRTRKYTEAFF. The CDR3 coding sequence is TGTGCCAGCAGCGATAGGACACGGAAATACACTGAAGCTTTCTTT.

The gene calls are TRBV6-1 and TRBJ1-2; TRBD1 is a possible D gene (5 bases). V lost 0 bases and J 2 bases, leaving 7 bases between the germline ends. The CDR3 has 14 residues. CDR1 and CDR2 (germline): MNHNS, SASEGT. This CDR3 reads CASSEAPGNYGYTF. In DNA form, the CDR3 reads TGTGCCAGCAGTGAAGCGCCAGGGAACTATGGCTACACCTTC.

The rearrangement uses TRBV6-4 and TRBJ2-3; D gene uncertain. Germline V lookup: CDR1 MRHNA, CDR2 SNTAGT. This CDR3 spans 15 amino acids. Trimming pared 2 bases from V and 1 base from J, leaving 10 bases between. CDR3 nucleotides: TGTGCCAGCAGTGACCCGAACAGCCGCACAGATACGCAGTATTTT. It translates to CASSDPNSRTDTQYF.

The rearrangement uses TRBV29-1 and TRBJ2-5, with D unresolved. The CDR3 contains 13 residues. V shed 6 bases and J shed 5 bases, with 16 bases lying between them. CDR1 is SQVTM and CDR2 is ANQGSEA in the germline V gene. The CDR3 spells CSVHALGSETQYF. The CDR3 DNA follows: TGCAGCGTACACGCGCTAGGTAGTGAGACCCAGTACTTC.

The chain is built from TRBV27 and TRBJ2-1; 9 nucleotides match TRBD2. The CDR3 contains 15 residues. The V and J ends lost 6 bases and 2 bases, in that order; junction bases with no gene match: 5. Per the germline V gene, CDR1 is MNHEY and CDR2 is SMNVEV (reference sequence). CDR3 amino acids: CASSEREEAYNEQFF. CDR3 bases: TGTGCCAGCAGCGAGCGGGAGGAGGCCTACAATGAGCAGTTCTTC.

This rearrangement joins TRBV6-2 or TRBV6-3 to TRBJ1-1, with D tentatively TRBD1 (6 bases). Germline CDR1 MNHEY, CDR2 SVGEGT. This CDR3 has 12 amino acids. The ends were cut back, 3 bases at V and 6 bases at J, with 8 bases in the middle. The CDR3 sequence is CASSYGGSEAFF. The CDR3 nucleotides are TGTGCCAGCAGTTATGGGGGCTCTGAAGCTTTCTTT.

The gene calls are TRBV24-1 and TRBJ1-5; D not certain. This CDR3 spans 14 amino acids. CDR1 KGHDR and CDR2 SFDVKD come from the germline V gene. Between the trimmed V and J ends, which lost 1 base and 4 bases, there was a span of 7 bases. The CDR3 loop reads CATSDFRENQPQHF. CDR3 coding DNA: TGTGCCACCAGTGATTTTCGGGAGAATCAGCCCCAGCATTTT.

V usage is TRBV7-2 and J usage is TRBJ1-1, with D unresolved. V lost 6 bases, J lost 4 bases, and 18 bases lay in between. CDR3 length equals 15 residues. CDR1 SGHTA and CDR2 FQGNSA come from the germline V gene. The CDR3 spells CASRGSLLLGTEAFF. CDR3 nucleotide sequence: TGTGCCAGCAGGGGCAGCCTACTCCTTGGCACTGAAGCTTTCTTT.

V is TRBV12-3 or TRBV12-4 and J is TRBJ1-6, with TRBD1 matching 7 bases. The junction had 4 bases not matched to a gene; V was cut back by 5 bases and J by 15 bases. There are 11 residues in the CDR3. The CDR3 DNA is TGTGCCAGCAGTAACAGGGGCATCCTCCACTTT. It codes for CASSNRGILHF.

The chain carries TRBV5-1 and TRBJ1-6; D gene uncertain. Looked up from germline, CDR1 is SGHRS and CDR2 is YFSETQ. Trimming cost V 0 bases and J 0 bases, with 10 bases left between them. The CDR3 totals 17 residues. CDR3 coding DNA: TGCGCCAGCAGCTTGGGTTCTAGGAGCTCCTATAATTCACCCCTCCACTTT. Its translation is CASSLGSRSSYNSPLHF.

The rearrangement links TRBV19 to TRBJ1-5; weak D call: TRBD1 (6 bases). Trimming removed 9 bases from V and 3 bases from J, with 21 bases in between. The CDR3 loop spans 16 amino acids. Germline values: CDR1 LNHDA, CDR2 SQIVND (reference sequence). The CDR3 protein is CASEDSLYGYNQPQHF. The CDR3 DNA reads TGTGCCAGCGAGGACAGTTTGTACGGGTACAATCAGCCCCAGCATTTT. The whole variable domain, remainder taken from reference TRBV19 and TRBJ1-5, is DGGITQSPKYLFRKEGQNVTLSCEQNLNHDAMYWYRQDPGQGLRLIYYSQIVNDFQKGDIAEGYSVSREKKESFPLTVTSAQKNPTAFYLCASEDSLYGYNQPQHFGDGTRLSIL.

V is TRBV3-1 (or the pseudogene TRBV3-2) and J is TRBJ1-4; D unclear. Per germline, CDR1 LGHDT and CDR2 YNNKEL (reference sequence). The CDR3 contains 15 residues. Trimming left V 1 base short and J 5 bases short, with 11 bases between. This chain's CDR3 is CASSQVLGGNEKLFF. In nucleotides, the CDR3 is TGTGCCAGCAGCCAAGTTTTGGGAGGAAATGAAAAACTGTTTTTT.

Here the CDR3 DNA reads TGTGCCAGCAGTTTAGGGGGGGGGCTGGGTCAGCCCCAGCATTTT. Its translation is CASSLGGGLGQPQHF. The chain uses TRBV27 and TRBJ1-5, with D possibly matching TRBD1 (6 bases). CDR3 length equals 15 residues. The V and J ends lost 2 bases and 6 bases respectively, with 14 bases between them. CDR1 and CDR2 (germline): MNHEY, SMNVEV (reference sequence).

This rearrangement joins TRBV5-6 to TRBJ2-3; D remains ambiguous. The CDR3 length is 12 residues. The germline V and J ends were trimmed by 2 bases and 6 bases, with 7 bases remaining between them. Germline V CDR1 and CDR2: SGHDT, YYEEEE. The CDR3 DNA reads TGTGCCAGCAGCTTTCTTGCGGATACGCAGTATTTT. Its protein is CASSFLADTQYF.